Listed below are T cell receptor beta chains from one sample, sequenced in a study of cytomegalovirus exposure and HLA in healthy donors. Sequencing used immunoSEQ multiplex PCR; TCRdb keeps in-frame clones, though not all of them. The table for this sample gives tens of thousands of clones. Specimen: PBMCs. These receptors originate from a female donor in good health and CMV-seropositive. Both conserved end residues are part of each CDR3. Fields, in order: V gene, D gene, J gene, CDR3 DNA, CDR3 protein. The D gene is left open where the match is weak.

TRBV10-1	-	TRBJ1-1	TGCGCCAGCAGTTTAGCCCAATCGACTGAAGCTTTCTTT	CASSLAQSTEAFF
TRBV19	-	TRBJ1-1	TGTGCCAGTAGTCCCAGGGTCACGAACACTGAAGCTTTCTTT	CASSPRVTNTEAFF
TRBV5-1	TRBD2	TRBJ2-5	TGCGCCAGCAGCATCGGGACTAGCGGGAGGACACGGGAGACCCAGTACTTC	CASSIGTSGRTRETQYF
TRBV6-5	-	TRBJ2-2	TGTGCCAGCAGTTACTATTCCCGGAGGGCCGGGGAGCTGTTTTTT	CASSYYSRRAGELFF
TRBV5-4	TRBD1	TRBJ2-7	TGTGCCAGCAGCCCCCGGGACAGGACGACCTACGAGCAGTACTTC	CASSPRDRTTYEQYF
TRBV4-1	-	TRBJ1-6	TGCGCCAGCAGCCAGATAACAGGGTCGAATAATTCACCCCTCCACTTT	CASSQITGSNNSPLHF
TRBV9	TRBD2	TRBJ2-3	TGTGCCAGCAGCGTAGCTTCCGGAGGCGGACTCGCCGCGGGAGATAAGCAGTATTTT	CASSVASGGGLAAGDKQYF
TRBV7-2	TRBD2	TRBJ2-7	TGTGCCAGCAGCTTAGGACTAGCGGGATCCTACGAGCAGTACTTC	CASSLGLAGSYEQYF
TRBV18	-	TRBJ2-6	TGTGCCAGCTCAGCAGGACTGGGCGGGTCTGGGGCCAACGTCCTGACTTTC	CASSAGLGGSGANVLTF
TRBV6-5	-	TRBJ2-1	TGTGCCACCACAGATCAGGGGACCCGCAATGAGCAGTTCTTC	CATTDQGTRNEQFF
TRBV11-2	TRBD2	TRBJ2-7	TGTGCCAGCAGCTTTAGCGGGAGCGGCGACGAGCAGTACTTC	CASSFSGSGDEQYF
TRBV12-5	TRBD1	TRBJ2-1	TGTGCTAGTGGTCCAACGGGGCAGGGGGTAGGTGAGCAGTTCTTC	CASGPTGQGVGEQFF
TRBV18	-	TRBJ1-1	TGTGCCAGCTCACCGCCCCAGGACACTGAAGCTTTCTTT	CASSPPQDTEAFF
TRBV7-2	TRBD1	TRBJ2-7	TGTGCCAGCAGCGTGACAGGGTCGCCCGTCGACGAGCAGTACTTC	CASSVTGSPVDEQYF
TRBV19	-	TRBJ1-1	TGTGCCAGTAGGGACAGAGGTCGGACTGAAGCTTTCTTT	CASRDRGRTEAFF
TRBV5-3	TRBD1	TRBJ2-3	TGTGCCAGAAGCTTGTGGTGGACAGGGTCTACAGATACGCAGTATTTT	CARSLWWTGSTDTQYF